These 16 T cell receptor beta chains originate from one sample sequenced in a study of blood T cells in healthy people across ages (dated by TCRdb to about 2015). Libraries were prepared through 5' RACE. The listed sequencing device is Illumina HiSeq 2500. A second PCR of 7 to 11 cycles was run with a J-beta primer mix and a sample-barcoded 5' primer. Starting from the raw public reads, TCRdb applied fastp trimming at Q25, assembled clones with MiXCR and retained in-frame beta chains. Rows are combined by CDR3 protein, so each entry shows the most common genes and DNA. The sample table records 750,000 to 1,000,000 distinct CDR3 sequences; almost 30% of these occur just once. The top ten hold 10% of the sample. The data were also submitted as part of a second study, on T cells of mothers and their children.

The source material was blood. The source is a woman aged 40 to 55 in good health.

This clonotype has a count of ten or more. The chain links TRBV7-2 to TRBJ2-3; D uncertain. Trimming shortened V by 5 bases and J by 5 bases, and 5 bases separated the two germline ends. CDR1 is SGHTA, CDR2 FQGNSA, per germline. The CDR3 is 11 amino acids. The CDR3: CASSRLDTQYF. The CDR3 nucleotides read TGTGCCAGCAGCCGTTTAGATACGCAGTATTTT.

The chain has TRBV5-1 and TRBJ2-7; no clear D gene. The CDR3 extends over 13 amino acids. Trimming cost V 3 bases and J 6 bases, with 13 bases left between them. Germline CDR1 SGHRS, CDR2 YFSETQ. Here the CDR3 reads CASSSQSGSEQYF. The CDR3 coding sequence is TGCGCCAGCAGCTCCCAATCGGGTAGCGAGCAGTACTTC.

Turning to this clonotype: Since a much larger clone is just one base distant, this may be a read error. The conserved phenylalanine or tryptophan normally closing the CDR3 is absent here, so this likely arose from a read error. The V and J genes are TRBV10-3 and TRBJ1-2; the match to TRBD1 covers 8 bases. There are 14 residues in the CDR3. The germline V gene encodes CDR1 ENHRY and CDR2 SYGVKD. The V gene end was trimmed by 3 bases and the J gene end by 3 bases; junction bases not matched to a gene: 3. The CDR3 loop is CAISEQGVDYGYTC. The DNA of the CDR3 is TGTGCCATCAGTGAACAGGGGGTAGACTATGGCTACACCTGC.

Concerning this clonotype: Possible read error: a much larger clone is one base away. CDR3 sequence (DNA): TGTGCCAGCAGCATAGACAGGGGGAGAGAGACCCGGTACTTC. Protein: CASSIDRGRETRYF. The rearrangement joins TRBV7-9 to TRBJ2-5; 9 bases are a match to TRBD1. Germline CDR1 and CDR2: SEHNR and FQNEAQ (reference sequence). The CDR3 extends over 14 amino acids.

CDR3 in DNA: TGTGCCAGCAGCAAACTACCGGGACTAGCGGGAGGAAGCCTCGAGCAGTACTTC. Its protein product is CASSKLPGLAGGSLEQYF. The chain recombines TRBV7-2 with TRBJ2-7; 15 nucleotides agree with TRBD2. The V and J ends lost 5 bases and 6 bases, in that order; junction bases with no gene match: 14. There are 18 residues in the CDR3. Per germline, CDR1 SGHTA and CDR2 FQGNSA.

The genes are TRBV19 and TRBJ2-7, with 10 bases matching TRBD2. The V segment lost 5 bases and the J segment 3 bases; nucleotides outside the gene matches: 10. This CDR3 is 16 amino acids long. Germline CDR1 reads LNHDA; CDR2 reads SQIVND (reference sequence). The CDR3 is CASSEWGLARDYEQYF. CDR3 nucleotides: TGTGCCAGTAGTGAATGGGGACTAGCGAGGGACTACGAGCAGTACTTC.

The V call is TRBV7-2, the J call TRBJ2-3; 7 positions agree with TRBD2. The CDR3 is 15 amino acids. The V and J ends lost 3 bases and 4 bases, in that order; junction bases with no gene match: 7. Germline loops: CDR1 SGHTA, CDR2 FQGNSA. As DNA, the CDR3 is TGTGCCAGCAGCTTTGGCGGGGGTTCCCCAGATACGCAGTATTTT. Translating it yields CASSFGGGSPDTQYF. The full variable domain, rest sourced from reference TRBV7-2 and TRBJ2-3, is GAGVSQSPSNKVTEKGKDVELRCDPISGHTALYWYRQSLGQGLEFLIYFQGNSAPDKSGLPSDRFSAERTGGSVSTLTIQRTQQEDSAVYLCASSFGGGSPDTQYFGPGTRLTVL.

The CDR3 bases are TGTGCCAGCAGCTTAGGGGTGGCGAACACTGAAGCTTTCTTT. It encodes CASSLGVANTEAFF. The chain combines TRBV7-4 with TRBJ1-1; D gene ambiguous. V was cut by 1 base and J by 1 base, with 7 bases left in between. Germline loops: CDR1 SGHVT, CDR2 SQSDAQ. The CDR3 has 14 residues.

With respect to this clonotype: A much larger clone lies one base from this, so it may be a read error. The rearrangement uses TRBV9 and TRBJ2-5; 8 nucleotides align to TRBD2. The germline V gene has CDR1 SGDLS and CDR2 YYNGEE. The ends lost 3 bases at V and 5 bases at J; junction bases unmatched: 9. CDR3 length: 15 amino acids. The DNA of the CDR3 is TGTGCCAGCAGCGCAGAGGGACTAGAGTTGGAGACCCAGTACTTC. Translation gives CASSAEGLELETQYF.

The table lists this clonotype with many counts. A read error may explain this, as a much larger clone is one base away. This rearrangement joins TRBV29-1 to TRBJ2-6; D tentatively reads TRBD1 or TRBD2 (5 bases each). Trimming removed 6 bases from V and 0 bases from J, with 15 bases in between. CDR1 is SQVTM and CDR2 is ANQGSEA in the germline V gene. The CDR3 is made up of 16 amino acids. CDR3 region: CSVLRDGDSGANVLTF. The CDR3 coding sequence is TGCAGCGTCCTCCGGGACGGGGACTCTGGGGCCAACGTCCTGACTTTC.

This clonotype was observed a handful of times. This sequence joins TRBV29-1 and TRBJ1-2; 7 bases map to TRBD1. The junction had 3 bases not matched to a gene; V was cut back by 2 bases and J by 6 bases. Germline values: CDR1 SQVTM, CDR2 ANQGSEA. The CDR3 runs to 12 residues. CDR3 amino acids: CSVEKGADGYTF. The CDR3 nucleotides read TGCAGCGTTGAAAAGGGGGCAGATGGCTACACCTTC.

The table lists this clonotype with a few counts. V gene TRBV27 combines with J gene TRBJ1-5; weak D call: TRBD1 (6 bases). The CDR3 runs to 15 residues. Trimming removed 6 bases from V and 4 bases from J, with 16 bases in between. Per germline, CDR1 MNHEY and CDR2 SMNVEV (reference sequence). Here the CDR3 DNA reads TGTGCCAGCAGAGATTCCGGGACAAAGAATCAGCCCCAGCATTTT. It yields the protein CASRDSGTKNQPQHF.

The chain has TRBV11-2 and TRBJ2-5, with 11 bases lining up with TRBD2. The CDR3 has 17 residues. Germline V gives CDR1 SGHAT, CDR2 FQNNGV. The junction had 10 bases not matched to a gene; V was cut back by 2 bases and J by 5 bases. The CDR3 here is CASSLKWLAGGGETQYF. Here the CDR3 DNA reads TGTGCCAGCAGCTTAAAGTGGCTAGCGGGGGGTGGGGAGACCCAGTACTTC.

The rearrangement joins TRBV11-2 to TRBJ2-1, with D possibly called TRBD1 or TRBD2 (7 bases each). V was cut by 4 bases and J by 4 bases, with 14 bases left in between. Per germline, CDR1 SGHAT and CDR2 FQNNGV. The CDR3 loop spans 15 amino acids. CDR3 loop: CASSSPGGAYNEQFF. The DNA for the CDR3 is TGTGCCAGCAGCTCCCCAGGGGGGGCGTACAATGAGCAGTTCTTC.

This clonotype has just one count. With a much larger clone just one base away, this may be a read error. The J gene is TRBJ2-1, the V gene TRBV5-1; 10 nucleotides line up with TRBD1. CDR1 and CDR2 from the germline V gene are SGHRS and YFSETQ. The CDR3 has 15 residues. Germline trimming cut 4 bases from V and 10 bases from J; bases unmatched to any gene: 11. Here the CDR3 reads CASSPGGTGVYEQFF. CDR3 sequence (DNA): TGCGCCAGCAGCCCCGGGGGGACAGGGGTCTACGAGCAGTTCTTC.

Only a few counts were recorded for this clonotype. The rearrangement joins TRBV5-1 to TRBJ2-4; the match to TRBD2 covers 7 bases. The CDR3 length is 14 residues. Per germline, CDR1 SGHRS and CDR2 YFSETQ. Trimming cost V 4 bases and J 10 bases; bases outside gene matches: 11. CDR3 in amino acids: CASSPTGGTGIQYF. The CDR3 nucleotides read TGCGCCAGCAGCCCGACCGGGGGGACGGGAATTCAGTACTTC.